This T cell receptor beta chain was identified during a study of cytomegalovirus exposure and HLA in healthy donors. Points from the study as a whole: Reportedly, cytomegalovirus status was diagnosed with high sensitivity and specificity.

Here immunoSEQ multiplex PCR was the method, and the copy in TCRdb shows in-frame clones only, minus some. The sample carries fewer than 85,000 clones, roughly 89% recorded once. The CDR3 totals 14 residues. The trim removed 5 bases at V and 5 bases at J, leaving 8 bases unmatched. Germline-derived CDR1 and CDR2 are MNHEY and SMNVEV (reference sequence). The study drew the donors from its approximately 120-subject validation cohort, separate from the approximately 670-subject first cohort. Of note for this clone: Its antigen is unknown.

This receptor was identified in a woman aged 18-29 years in good health and CMV-seropositive. Material: PBMCs. This chain connects TRBV27 to TRBJ2-7; 8 positions agree with TRBD1. The CDR3 DNA follows: TGTGCCAGCAGTCAGGGACAGGTTCCCCACGAGCAGTACTTC. As protein: CASSQGQVPHEQYF.